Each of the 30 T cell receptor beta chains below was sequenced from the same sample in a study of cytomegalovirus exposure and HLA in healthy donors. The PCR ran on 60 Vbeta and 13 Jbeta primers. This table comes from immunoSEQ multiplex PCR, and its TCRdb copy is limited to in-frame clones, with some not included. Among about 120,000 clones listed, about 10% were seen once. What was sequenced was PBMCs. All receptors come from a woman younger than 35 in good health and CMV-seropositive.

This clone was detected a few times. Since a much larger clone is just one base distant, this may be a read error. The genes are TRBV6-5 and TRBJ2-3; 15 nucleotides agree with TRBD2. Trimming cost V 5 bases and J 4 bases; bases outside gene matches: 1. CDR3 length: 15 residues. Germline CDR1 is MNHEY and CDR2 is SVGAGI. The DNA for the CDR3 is TGTGCCAGCAGTGGACTAGCGGGAGGGCCAGATACGCAGTATTTT. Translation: CASSGLAGGPDTQYF.

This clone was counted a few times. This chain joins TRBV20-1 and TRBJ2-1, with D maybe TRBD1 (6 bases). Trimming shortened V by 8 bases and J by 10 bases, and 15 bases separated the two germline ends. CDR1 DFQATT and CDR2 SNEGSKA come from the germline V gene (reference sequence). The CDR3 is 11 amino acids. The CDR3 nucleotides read TGCAGTATCACTACAGGGTACGAGCAGTTCTTC. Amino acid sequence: CSITTGYEQFF.

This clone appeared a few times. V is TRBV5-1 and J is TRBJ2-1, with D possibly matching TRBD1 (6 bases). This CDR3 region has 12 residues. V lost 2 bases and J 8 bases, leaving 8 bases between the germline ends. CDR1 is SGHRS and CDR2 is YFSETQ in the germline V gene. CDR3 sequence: CASSFQGYEQFF. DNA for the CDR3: TGCGCCAGCAGCTTTCAGGGGTATGAGCAGTTCTTC. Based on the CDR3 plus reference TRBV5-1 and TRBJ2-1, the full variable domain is KAGVTQTPRYLIKTRGQQVTLSCSPISGHRSVSWYQQTPGQGLQFLFEYFSETQRNKGNFPGRFSGRQFSNSRSEMNVSTLELGDSALYLCASSFQGYEQFFGPGTRLTVL.

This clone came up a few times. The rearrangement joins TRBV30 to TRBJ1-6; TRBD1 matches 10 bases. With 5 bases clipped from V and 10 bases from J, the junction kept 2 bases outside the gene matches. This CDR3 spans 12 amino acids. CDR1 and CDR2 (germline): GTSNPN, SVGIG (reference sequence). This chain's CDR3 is CAWDRGPSPLHF. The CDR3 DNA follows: TGTGCCTGGGACAGGGGGCCCTCACCCCTCCACTTT. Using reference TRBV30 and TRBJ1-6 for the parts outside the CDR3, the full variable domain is SQTIHQWPATLVQPVGSPLSLECTVEGTSNPNLYWYRQAAGRGLQLLFYSVGIGQISSEVPQNLSASRPQDRQFILSSKKLLLSDSGFYLCAWDRGPSPLHFGNGTRLTVT.

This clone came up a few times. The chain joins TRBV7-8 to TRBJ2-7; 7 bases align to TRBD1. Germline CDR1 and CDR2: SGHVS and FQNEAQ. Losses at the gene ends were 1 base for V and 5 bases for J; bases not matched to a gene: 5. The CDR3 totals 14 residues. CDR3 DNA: TGTGCCAGCAGCTTAGTAGGGGGCCTCCACGAGCAGTACTTC. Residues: CASSLVGGLHEQYF.

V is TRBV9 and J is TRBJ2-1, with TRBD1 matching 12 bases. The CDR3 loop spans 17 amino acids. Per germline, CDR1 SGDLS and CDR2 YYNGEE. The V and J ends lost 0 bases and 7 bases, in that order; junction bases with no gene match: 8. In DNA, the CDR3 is TGTGCCAGCAGCGTAGGGGGACAGGGGGCGTCGAAAAATGAGCAGTTCTTC. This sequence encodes CASSVGGQGASKNEQFF.

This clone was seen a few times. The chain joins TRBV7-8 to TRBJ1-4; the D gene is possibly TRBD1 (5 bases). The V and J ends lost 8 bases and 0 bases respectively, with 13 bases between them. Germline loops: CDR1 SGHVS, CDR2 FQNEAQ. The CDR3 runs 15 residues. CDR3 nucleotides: TGTGCCAGCGCGGGGACCCTTGCAACTAATGAAAAACTGTTTTTT. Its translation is CASAGTLATNEKLFF.

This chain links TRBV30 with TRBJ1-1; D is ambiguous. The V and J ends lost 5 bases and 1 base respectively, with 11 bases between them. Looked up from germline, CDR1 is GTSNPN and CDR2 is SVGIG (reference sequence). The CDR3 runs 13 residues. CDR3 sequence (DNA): TGTGCCTGGTTACCGAGGAGGAACACTGAAGCTTTCTTT. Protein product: CAWLPRRNTEAFF.

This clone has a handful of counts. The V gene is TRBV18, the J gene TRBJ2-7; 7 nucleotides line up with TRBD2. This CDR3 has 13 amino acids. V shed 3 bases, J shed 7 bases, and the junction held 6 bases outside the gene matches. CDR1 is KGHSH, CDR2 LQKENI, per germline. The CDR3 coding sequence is TGTGCCAGCTCACCCCAGGGAGGGTTGGAGCAGTACTTC. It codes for CASSPQGGLEQYF.

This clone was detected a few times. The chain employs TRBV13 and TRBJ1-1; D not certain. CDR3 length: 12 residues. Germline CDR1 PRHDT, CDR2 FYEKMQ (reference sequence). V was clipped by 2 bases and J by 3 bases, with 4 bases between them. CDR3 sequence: CASSLLDTEAFF. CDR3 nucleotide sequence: TGTGCCAGCAGCTTATTAGACACTGAAGCTTTCTTT.

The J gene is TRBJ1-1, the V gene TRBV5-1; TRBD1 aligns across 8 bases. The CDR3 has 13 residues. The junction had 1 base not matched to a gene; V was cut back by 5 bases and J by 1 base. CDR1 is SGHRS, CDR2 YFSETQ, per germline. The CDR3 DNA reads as TGCGCCAGCAGTGGACAGGGGAACACTGAAGCTTTCTTT. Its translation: CASSGQGNTEAFF.

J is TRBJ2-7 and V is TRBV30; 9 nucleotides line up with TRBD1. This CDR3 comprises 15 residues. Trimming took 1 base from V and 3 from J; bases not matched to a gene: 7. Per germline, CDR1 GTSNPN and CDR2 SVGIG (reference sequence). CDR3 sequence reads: CAWSDTGGARYEQYF. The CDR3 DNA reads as TGTGCCTGGAGTGACACAGGGGGCGCACGCTACGAGCAGTACTTC.

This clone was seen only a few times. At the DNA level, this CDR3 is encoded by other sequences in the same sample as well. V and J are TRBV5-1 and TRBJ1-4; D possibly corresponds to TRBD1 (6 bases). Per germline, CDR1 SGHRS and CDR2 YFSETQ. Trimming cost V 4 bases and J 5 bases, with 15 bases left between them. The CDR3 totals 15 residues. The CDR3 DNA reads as TGCGCCAGCAGCCCACTGACAGGCTTAAATGAAAAACTGTTTTTT. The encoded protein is CASSPLTGLNEKLFF.

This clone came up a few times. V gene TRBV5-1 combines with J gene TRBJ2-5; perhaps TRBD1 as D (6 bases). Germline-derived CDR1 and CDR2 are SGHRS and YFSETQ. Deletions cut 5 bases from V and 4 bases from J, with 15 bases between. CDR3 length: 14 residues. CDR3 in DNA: TGCGCCAGCAGGGACCAGGGGCCTCTAGAGACCCAGTACTTC. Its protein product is CASRDQGPLETQYF.

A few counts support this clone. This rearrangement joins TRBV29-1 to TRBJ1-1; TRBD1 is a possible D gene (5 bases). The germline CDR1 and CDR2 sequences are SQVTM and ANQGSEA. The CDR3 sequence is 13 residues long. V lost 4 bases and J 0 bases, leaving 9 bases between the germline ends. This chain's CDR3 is CSVGQGVNTEAFF. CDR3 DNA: TGCAGCGTTGGCCAGGGCGTGAACACTGAAGCTTTCTTT.

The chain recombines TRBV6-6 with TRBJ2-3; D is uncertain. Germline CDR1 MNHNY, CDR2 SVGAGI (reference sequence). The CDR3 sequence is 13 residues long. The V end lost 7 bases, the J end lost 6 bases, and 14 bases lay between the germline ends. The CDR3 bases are TGTGCCAGCACTAAGAGTTTCGGGGATACGCAGTATTTT. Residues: CASTKSFGDTQYF.

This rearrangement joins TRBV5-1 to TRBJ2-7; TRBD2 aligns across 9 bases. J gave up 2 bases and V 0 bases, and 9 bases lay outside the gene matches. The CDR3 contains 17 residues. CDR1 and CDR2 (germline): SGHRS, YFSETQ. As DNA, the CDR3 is TGCGCCAGCAGCTTGGCCGCCAGCGGGAGGATCACCTACGAGCAGTACTTC. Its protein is CASSLAASGRITYEQYF.

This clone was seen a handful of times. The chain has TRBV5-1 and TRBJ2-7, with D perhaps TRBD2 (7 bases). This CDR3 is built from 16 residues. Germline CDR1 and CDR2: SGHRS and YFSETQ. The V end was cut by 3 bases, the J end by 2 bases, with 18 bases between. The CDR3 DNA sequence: TGCGCCAGCAGCTGGGGGGGCGGCGGCGGAGCCTACGAGCAGTACTTC. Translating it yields CASSWGGGGGAYEQYF.

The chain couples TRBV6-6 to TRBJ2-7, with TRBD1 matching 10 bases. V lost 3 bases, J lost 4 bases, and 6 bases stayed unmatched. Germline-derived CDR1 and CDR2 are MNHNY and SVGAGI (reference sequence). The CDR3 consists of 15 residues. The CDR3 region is CASSYFGTGDYEQYF. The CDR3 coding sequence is TGTGCCAGCAGTTATTTTGGGACAGGGGATTACGAGCAGTACTTC.

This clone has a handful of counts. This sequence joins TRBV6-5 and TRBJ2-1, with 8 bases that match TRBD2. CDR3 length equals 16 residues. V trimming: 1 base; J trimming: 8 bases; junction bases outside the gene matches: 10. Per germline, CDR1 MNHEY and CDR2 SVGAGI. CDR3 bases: TGTGCCAGCAGTTACTTTTCGGGAGGGCCATCGGATGAGCAGTTCTTC. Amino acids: CASSYFSGGPSDEQFF.

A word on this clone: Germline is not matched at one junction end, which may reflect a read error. As DNA, the CDR3 is TGTGCCTGGAGTGCCGCCCGGACAGACAAGAACACCGGGGAGCTGCTTTTT. It encodes CAWSAARTDKNTGELLF. This chain uses TRBV30 with TRBJ2-2; tentative D call: TRBD1 (6 bases). CDR1 is GTSNPN, CDR2 SVGIG, per germline (reference sequence). The CDR3 covers 17 residues.

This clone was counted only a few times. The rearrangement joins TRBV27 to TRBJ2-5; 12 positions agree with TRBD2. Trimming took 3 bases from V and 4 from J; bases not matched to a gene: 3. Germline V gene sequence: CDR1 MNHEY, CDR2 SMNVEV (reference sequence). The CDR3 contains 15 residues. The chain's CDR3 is CASSLGGLAGETQYF. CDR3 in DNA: TGTGCCAGCAGTTTGGGGGGACTAGCGGGAGAGACCCAGTACTTC.

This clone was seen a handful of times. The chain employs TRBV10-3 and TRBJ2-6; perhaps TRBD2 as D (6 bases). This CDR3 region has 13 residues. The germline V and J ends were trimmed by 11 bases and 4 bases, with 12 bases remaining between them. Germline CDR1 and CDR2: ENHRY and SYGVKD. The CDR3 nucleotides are TGTGCCGGAAGGGAGGCAGGGGCCAACGTCCTGACTTTC. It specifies CAGREAGANVLTF.

Written as DNA, the CDR3 is TGTGCCACGAACCCTCGGGAGCTGAACACTGAAGCTTTCTTT. Residues: CATNPRELNTEAFF. V and J are TRBV28 and TRBJ1-1; D is unresolved. CDR3 length equals 14 residues. The germline gives CDR1 MDHEN, CDR2 SYDVKM. V was cut by 10 bases and J by 0 bases, with 15 bases left in between.

CDR3 bases: TGTGCCAGCAGCTTAGATCTGGGAGATGAGCAGTTCTTC. Amino acid sequence: CASSLDLGDEQFF. This chain links TRBV7-9 with TRBJ2-1, with D maybe TRBD2 (5 bases). Germline loops: CDR1 SEHNR, CDR2 FQNEAQ (reference sequence). With 1 base removed from V and 8 bases from J, the gap between germline ends came to 9 bases. The CDR3 sequence is 13 residues long.

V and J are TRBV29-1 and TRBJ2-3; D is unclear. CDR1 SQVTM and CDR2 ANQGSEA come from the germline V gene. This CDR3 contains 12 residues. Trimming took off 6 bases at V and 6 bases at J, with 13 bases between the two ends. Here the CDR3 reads CSVQTPGDTQYF. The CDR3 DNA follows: TGCAGCGTCCAGACCCCAGGCGATACGCAGTATTTT.

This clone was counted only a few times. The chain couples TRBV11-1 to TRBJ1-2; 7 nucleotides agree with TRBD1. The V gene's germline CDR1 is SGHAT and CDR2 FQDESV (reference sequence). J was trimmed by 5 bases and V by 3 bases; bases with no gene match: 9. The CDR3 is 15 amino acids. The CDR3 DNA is TGTGCCAGCAGCTTCGCCCGAGGGACAGAATATGGCTACACCTTC. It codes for CASSFARGTEYGYTF.

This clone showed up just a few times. The CDR3 DNA reads as TGTGCCAGCAGTCAATACAGGGCGTACGAGCAGTACTTC. Translated, it gives CASSQYRAYEQYF. This rearrangement joins TRBV6-5 to TRBJ2-7; D is perhaps TRBD1 (6 bases). The V end was cut by 5 bases, the J end by 4 bases, with 12 bases between. The CDR3 is 13 residues long. CDR1 and CDR2 (germline): MNHEY, SVGAGI.

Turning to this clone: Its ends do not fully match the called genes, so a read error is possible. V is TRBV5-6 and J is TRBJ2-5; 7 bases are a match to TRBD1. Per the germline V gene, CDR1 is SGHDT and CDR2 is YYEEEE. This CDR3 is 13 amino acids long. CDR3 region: CASSLNVDRVVHF. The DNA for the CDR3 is TGTGCCAGCAGCTTGAATGTTGACAGGGTGGTCCACTTC.

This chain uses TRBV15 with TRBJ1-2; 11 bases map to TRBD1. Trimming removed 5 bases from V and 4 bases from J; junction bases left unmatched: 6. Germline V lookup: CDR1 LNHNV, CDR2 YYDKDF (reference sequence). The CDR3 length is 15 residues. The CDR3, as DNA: TGTGCCACCAGCCAGGGACAGGGGGGGCTCTATGGCTACACCTTC. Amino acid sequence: CATSQGQGGLYGYTF.